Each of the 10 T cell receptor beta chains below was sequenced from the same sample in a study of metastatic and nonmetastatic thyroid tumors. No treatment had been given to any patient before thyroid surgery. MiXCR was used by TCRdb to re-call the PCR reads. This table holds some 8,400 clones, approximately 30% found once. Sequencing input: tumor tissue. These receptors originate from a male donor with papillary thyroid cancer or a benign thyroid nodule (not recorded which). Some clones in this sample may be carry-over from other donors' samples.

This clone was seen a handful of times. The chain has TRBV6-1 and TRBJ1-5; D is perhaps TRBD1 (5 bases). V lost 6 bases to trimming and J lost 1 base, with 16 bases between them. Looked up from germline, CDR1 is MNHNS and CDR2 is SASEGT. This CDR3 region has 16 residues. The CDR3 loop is CASRQSGTDSNQPQHF. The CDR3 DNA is TGTGCCAGCAGGCAATCCGGGACGGACAGCAATCAGCCCCAGCATTTT.

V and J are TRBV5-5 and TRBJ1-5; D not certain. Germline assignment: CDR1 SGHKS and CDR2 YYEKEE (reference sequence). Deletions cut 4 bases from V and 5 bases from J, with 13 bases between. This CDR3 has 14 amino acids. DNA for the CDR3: TGTGCCAGCAGCCGAGGGCAGGCCGATCAGCCCCAGCATTTT. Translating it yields CASSRGQADQPQHF.

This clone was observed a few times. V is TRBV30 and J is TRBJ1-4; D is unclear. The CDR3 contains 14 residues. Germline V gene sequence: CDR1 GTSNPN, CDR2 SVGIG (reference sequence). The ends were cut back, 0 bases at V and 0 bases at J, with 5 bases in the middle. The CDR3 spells CAWSVPATNEKLFF. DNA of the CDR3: TGTGCCTGGAGTGTCCCAGCAACTAATGAAAAACTGTTTTTT.

For the CDR3, the DNA is TGTGCTAGTGCTTCAGAGGGAAACACCATATATTTT. This codes for CASASEGNTIYF. The rearrangement links TRBV12-5 to TRBJ1-3; D call uncertain. V lost 7 bases and J 4 bases, leaving 8 bases between the germline ends. The CDR3 spans 12 residues. Germline V gives CDR1 LGHNT, CDR2 FRNRAP.

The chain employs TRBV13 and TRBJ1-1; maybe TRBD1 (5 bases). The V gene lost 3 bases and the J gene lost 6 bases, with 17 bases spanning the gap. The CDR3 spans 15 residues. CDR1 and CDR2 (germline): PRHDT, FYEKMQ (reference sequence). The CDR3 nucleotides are TGTGCCAGCAGCTTTGGGGGGTCGGGATGGCCTGAAGCTTTCTTT. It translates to CASSFGGSGWPEAFF.

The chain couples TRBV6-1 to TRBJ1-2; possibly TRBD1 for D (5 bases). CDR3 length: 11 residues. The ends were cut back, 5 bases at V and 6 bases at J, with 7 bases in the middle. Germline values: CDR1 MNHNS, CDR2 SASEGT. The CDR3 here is CASSPGNGYTF. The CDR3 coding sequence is TGTGCCAGCAGTCCAGGGAATGGCTACACCTTC.

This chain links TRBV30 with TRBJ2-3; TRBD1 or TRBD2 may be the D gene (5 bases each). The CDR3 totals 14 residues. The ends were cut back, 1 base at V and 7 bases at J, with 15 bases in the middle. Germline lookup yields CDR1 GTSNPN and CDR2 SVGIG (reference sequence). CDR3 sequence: CAWSEQGGTNTQYF. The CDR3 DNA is TGTGCCTGGAGTGAGCAGGGTGGGACCAATACGCAGTATTTT.

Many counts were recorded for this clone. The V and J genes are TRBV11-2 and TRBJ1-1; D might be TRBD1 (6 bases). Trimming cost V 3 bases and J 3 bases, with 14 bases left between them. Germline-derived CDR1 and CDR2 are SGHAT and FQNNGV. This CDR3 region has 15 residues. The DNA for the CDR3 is TGTGCCAGCAGCTTTAATCTGGGGGCGGACACTGAAGCTTTCTTT. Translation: CASSFNLGADTEAFF. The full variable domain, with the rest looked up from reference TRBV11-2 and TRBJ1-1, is EAGVAQSPRYKIIEKRQSVAFWCNPISGHATLYWYQQILGQGPKLLIQFQNNGVVDDSQLPKDRFSAERLKGVDSTLKIQPAKLEDSAVYLCASSFNLGADTEAFFGQGTRLTVV.

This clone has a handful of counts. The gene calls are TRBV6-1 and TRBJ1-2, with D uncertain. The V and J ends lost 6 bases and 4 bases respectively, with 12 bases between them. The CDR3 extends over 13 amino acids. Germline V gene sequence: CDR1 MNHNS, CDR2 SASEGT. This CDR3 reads CASSPRGVYGYTF. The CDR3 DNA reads TGTGCCAGCAGCCCCCGCGGGGTCTATGGCTACACCTTC.

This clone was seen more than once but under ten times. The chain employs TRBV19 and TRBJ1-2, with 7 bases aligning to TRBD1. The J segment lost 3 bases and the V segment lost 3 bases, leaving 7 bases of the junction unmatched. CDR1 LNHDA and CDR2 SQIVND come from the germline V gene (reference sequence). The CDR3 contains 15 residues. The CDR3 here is CASSIPEDRDYGYTF. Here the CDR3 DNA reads TGTGCCAGTAGTATCCCTGAAGACAGGGACTATGGCTACACCTTC.